This passage covers 16 T cell receptor beta chains from one sample sequenced in a study of identical twins. TCRdb re-derived calls from the 5' RACE reads in MiXCR, one entry per CDR3 protein. This sample has 450,000 or so distinct CDR3 sequences, with around 18% found just once. The sequenced sample was naive T cells sorted from blood. These receptors originate from a middle-aged man in good health.

This clonotype was found many times. J is TRBJ2-2 and V is TRBV20-1, with a tentative D call TRBD1 (5 bases). Germline CDR1 and CDR2: DFQATT and SNEGSKA (reference sequence). V lost 6 bases, J lost 4 bases, and 9 bases lay in between. There are 12 residues in the CDR3. The DNA for the CDR3 is TGCAGTGCGGGGCGGCCCACCGGGGAGCTGTTTTTT. Its protein product is CSAGRPTGELFF.

This clonotype was picked up a small number of times. CDR3 sequence: CASSPDLISYNEQFF. The DNA for the CDR3 is TGCGCCAGCAGCCCGGACTTGATCTCCTACAATGAGCAGTTCTTC. The chain links TRBV5-1 to TRBJ2-1; the D gene is possibly TRBD2 (5 bases). The CDR3 runs 15 residues. In germline, CDR1 is SGHRS, CDR2 YFSETQ. The V end lost 4 bases, the J end lost 0 bases, and 11 bases lay between the germline ends.

The CDR3 spells CSADPPWGESSYNEQFF. For the CDR3, the DNA is TGCAGTGCCGACCCCCCATGGGGGGAAAGCTCCTACAATGAGCAGTTCTTC. The V gene is TRBV20-1, the J gene TRBJ2-1; a weak D match, TRBD2 (6 bases). This CDR3 is 17 amino acids long. Deletions cut 6 bases from V and 0 bases from J, with 21 bases between. From germline, CDR1 is DFQATT and CDR2 SNEGSKA (reference sequence).

This clonotype was observed a few times. V usage is TRBV4-1 and J usage is TRBJ2-7, with 15 bases fitting TRBD2. The germline gives CDR1 MGHRA, CDR2 YSYEKL. The junction had 7 bases not matched to a gene; V was cut back by 4 bases and J by 6 bases. The CDR3 sequence is 16 residues long. CDR3 nucleotides: TGCGCCAGCAGCCGAGGGACTAGCGGGAGGATGGGCGAGCAGTACTTC. Residues: CASSRGTSGRMGEQYF.

This clonotype was found many times. The V gene is TRBV12-3 or TRBV12-4, the J gene TRBJ2-4; D call uncertain. This CDR3 spans 16 amino acids. V gave up 3 bases and J gave up 1 base, with 13 bases separating them. CDR3 region: CASSFQLAMAKNIQYF. The CDR3 DNA follows: TGTGCCAGCAGTTTTCAGTTGGCAATGGCCAAAAACATTCAGTACTTC.

This clonotype was counted only a few times. The chain links TRBV20-1 to TRBJ2-3; TRBD2 agrees at 8 bases. Germline V gene sequence: CDR1 DFQATT, CDR2 SNEGSKA (reference sequence). The CDR3 contains 17 residues. V lost 4 bases, J lost 2 bases, and 14 bases stayed unmatched. This chain's CDR3 is CSAIGSGTAGATDTQYF. The CDR3, as DNA: TGCAGTGCTATAGGTAGCGGGACCGCGGGGGCCACAGATACGCAGTATTTT.

The chain has TRBV19 and TRBJ2-1, with D maybe TRBD2 (5 bases). In germline, CDR1 is LNHDA, CDR2 SQIVND (reference sequence). The CDR3 sequence is 15 residues long. The V gene lost 5 bases and the J gene lost 7 bases, with 18 bases spanning the gap. The CDR3 region is CASSARTPQKNEQFF. The CDR3, as DNA: TGTGCCAGTAGTGCTCGGACTCCACAAAAGAATGAGCAGTTCTTC.

This clonotype was observed a few times. The J gene is TRBJ2-7, the V gene TRBV6-2 or TRBV6-3, with D possibly TRBD1 on 5 matching bases. This CDR3 is 11 amino acids long. Germline lookup yields CDR1 MNHEY and CDR2 SVGEGT. V was trimmed by 6 bases and J by 9 bases, leaving 12 bases between them. This CDR3 is CASSTQGRQYF. The CDR3 DNA sequence: TGTGCCAGCAGCACGCAGGGAAGGCAGTACTTC.

The gene calls are TRBV7-2 and TRBJ1-2, with TRBD1 matching 11 bases. This CDR3 comprises 15 residues. J lost 7 bases, V lost 1 base, and 5 bases had no gene match. The germline CDR1 and CDR2 sequences are SGHTA and FQGNSA. CDR3 DNA: TGTGCCAGCAGCTTAGTAGGACAGGGGGCTGGTGGCTACACCTTC. Translation gives CASSLVGQGAGGYTF.

This clonotype was detected only a few times. The V and J genes are TRBV6-2 or TRBV6-3 and TRBJ1-1; D unclear. CDR1 and CDR2 (germline): MNHEY, SVGEGT. V was clipped by 5 bases and J by 3 bases, with 10 bases between them. CDR3 length: 13 amino acids. Here the CDR3 reads CASSIGRYTEAFF. The CDR3 DNA follows: TGTGCCAGCAGTATTGGACGGTACACTGAAGCTTTCTTT.

This clonotype was seen repeatedly, ten times or more. This chain links TRBV20-1 with TRBJ2-1, with 9 bases fitting TRBD2. This CDR3 comprises 14 residues. V was clipped by 5 bases and J by 5 bases; unmatched bases: 7. CDR1 is DFQATT, CDR2 SNEGSKA, per germline (reference sequence). The CDR3 DNA reads as TGCAGTGCTGCCCGCGGGAGGGGTGACAATGAGCAGTTCTTC. It yields the protein CSAARGRGDNEQFF.

This clonotype was counted ten times or more. The gene calls are TRBV6-2 or TRBV6-3 and TRBJ2-3; no definite D call. This CDR3 region has 11 residues. CDR1 and CDR2 (germline): MNHEY, SVGEGT. Trimming shortened V by 2 bases and J by 4 bases, and 1 base separated the two germline ends. CDR3 residues: CASSYPDTQYF. As DNA, the CDR3 is TGTGCCAGCAGTTACCCAGATACGCAGTATTTT.

This clonotype was seen repeatedly, ten times or more. The V call is TRBV4-1, the J call TRBJ2-1; unclear D gene. Germline lookup yields CDR1 MGHRA and CDR2 YSYEKL. CDR3 size: 12 residues. The V end was cut by 0 bases, the J end by 7 bases, with 4 bases between. The CDR3 spells CASSQEGNEQFF. In nucleotides, the CDR3 is TGCGCCAGCAGCCAAGAGGGGAATGAGCAGTTCTTC.

This clonotype was seen a few times. This chain joins TRBV6-5 and TRBJ2-7; tentative D call: TRBD2 (5 bases). Germline CDR1 and CDR2: MNHEY and SVGAGI. V lost 0 bases and J 2 bases, leaving 8 bases between the germline ends. The CDR3 runs to 14 residues. In DNA form, the CDR3 reads TGTGCCAGCAGTTACTCGGACGGGACCTACGAGCAGTACTTC. Its protein product is CASSYSDGTYEQYF.

There are a few counts of this clonotype. V gene TRBV7-8 combines with J gene TRBJ2-5; D call uncertain. The CDR3 runs 15 residues. V was shortened by 5 bases and J by 5 bases, with 18 bases between the two germline ends. CDR1 and CDR2 from the germline V gene are SGHVS and FQNEAQ. As DNA, the CDR3 is TGTGCCAGCAGCGCCCCGGACCGATTTGAGGAGACCCAGTACTTC. Its protein product is CASSAPDRFEETQYF.

There are a few counts of this clonotype. The V gene is TRBV4-3, the J gene TRBJ1-1; D may be TRBD1 (5 bases). CDR1 and CDR2 (germline): LGHNA, YSLEER. This CDR3 is 14 amino acids long. The ends were cut back, 0 bases at V and 4 bases at J, with 9 bases in the middle. Written as DNA, the CDR3 is TGCGCCAGCAGCCAAGACGGGGCTTCCACTGAAGCTTTCTTT. This encodes CASSQDGASTEAFF.